A selection of T cell receptor beta chains follows, all from one sample in a study of T cells after yellow fever vaccination. TCRdb used MiXCR to reprocess the 5' RACE reads, holding one entry per CDR3 protein. The sample lists hundreds of thousands of distinct CDR3 sequences, approximately 19% occurring once. The sequenced sample was PBMCs, obtained before the yellow fever booster vaccination. All receptors derive from a young man who received the YFV17D yellow fever vaccine. The CDR3 runs from the conserved cysteine through the conserved F or W. A D gene is named only where the DNA matches it firmly. Clone size appears in some rows only: once, few, many, or a class for an expanded clone.

cdr3_nt | cdr3_aa | v_call | clone_size | j_call | cdr3_length | d_call
TGCGCCAGCAGCCAAGGATCCTGGTCCTACAATGAGCAGTTCTTC | CASSQGSWSYNEQFF | TRBV4-1 | few | TRBJ2-1 | 15 | NA
TGCAGTGCAATCCGGGGGCCGCGACAGCCCCAGCATTTT | CSAIRGPRQPQHF | TRBV20-1 | many | TRBJ1-5 | 13 | NA
TGCGCCAGCAGCTTGTACCGGGGAGATGGCTACACCTTC | CASSLYRGDGYTF | TRBV5-1 | NA | TRBJ1-2 | 13 | NA
TGTGCCAGCAGTGAAATCCCCGGGGGCGCAGGGGAGACCCAGTACTTC | CASSEIPGGAGETQYF | TRBV2 | many | TRBJ2-5 | 16 | NA
TGTGCCAGCAGTGTAGTCGCAGCAACTAATGAAAAACTGTTTTTT | CASSVVAATNEKLFF | TRBV6-1 | NA | TRBJ1-4 | 15 | NA
TGCGCCAGCAGCCCCCACAGAGCGACTAGCGGGTGGAGCGAGCAGTACTTC | CASSPHRATSGWSEQYF | TRBV4-3 | few | TRBJ2-7 | 17 | TRBD2
TGTGCCAGCTCACGTTCAGCTACCACTGAAGCTTTCTTT | CASSRSATTEAFF | TRBV18 | few | TRBJ1-1 | 13 | NA
TGCAGTGCTAGCCAGGGCTCGACGCGGGGGGAGACCCAGTACTTC | CSASQGSTRGETQYF | TRBV20-1 | NA | TRBJ2-5 | 15 | TRBD2
TGCGCCAGCAGCTTGGCGCGGAGCAAAAACATTCAGTACTTC | CASSLARSKNIQYF | TRBV5-1 | NA | TRBJ2-4 | 14 | NA
TGTGCCAGCAGCTTAGATGCAGACGATACGCAGTATTTT | CASSLDADDTQYF | TRBV7-9 | NA | TRBJ2-3 | 13 | NA
TGTGCCAGCAGACCTTTGGGTCTAGCGGGGGGCCCTAGCACAGATACGCAGTATTTT | CASRPLGLAGGPSTDTQYF | TRBV6-2/TRBV6-3 | NA | TRBJ2-3 | 19 | TRBD2
TGTGCCAGCAGTTCAGGTAGCGGGGGCACAGATACGCAGTATTTT | CASSSGSGGTDTQYF | TRBV12-3/TRBV12-4 | NA | TRBJ2-3 | 15 | TRBD2
TGCAGTGCTAGGGGACTAGCGGTCGATGATACGCAGTATTTT | CSARGLAVDDTQYF | TRBV20-1 | NA | TRBJ2-3 | 14 | TRBD2
TGCGCCAGCAGTCAATCATATGGGCAGTATTTT | CASSQSYGQYF | TRBV23-1 | few | TRBJ2-3 | 11 | NA
TGTGCCAGCAGCCCAGGGACAGGGGGCGGCTATGGCTACACCTTC | CASSPGTGGGYGYTF | TRBV11-2 | NA | TRBJ1-2 | 15 | TRBD1
TGCGCCAGCAGCTGGGCTAGTTCCACCGGGGAGCTGTTTTTT | CASSWASSTGELFF | TRBV5-1 | NA | TRBJ2-2 | 14 | NA
TGCGCCAGCACCTCCCCGGAGGCCAGACAAGAGACCCAGTACTTC | CASTSPEARQETQYF | TRBV5-1 | few | TRBJ2-5 | 15 | NA
TGTGCCAGCAGTTACGAGACGGGAAGCTCCTACAATGAGCAGTTCTTC | CASSYETGSSYNEQFF | TRBV6-5 | NA | TRBJ2-1 | 16 | NA
TGTGCCAGCTCAATCGGGACAGCCTCCTACGAGCAGTACTTC | CASSIGTASYEQYF | TRBV18 | NA | TRBJ2-7 | 14 | TRBD1
TGTGCCACCCAGACGTACCAAGAGACCCAGTACTTC | CATQTYQETQYF | TRBV3-1 | NA | TRBJ2-5 | 12 | NA
TGTGCCAGCAGCCGCATAATCAATGAGCAGTTCTTC | CASSRIINEQFF | TRBV3-1 | few | TRBJ2-1 | 12 | NA